This TCR beta chain was captured by sequencing in a study of CD8 T cells in cerebrospinal fluid in Alzheimer's disease. No DNA is given; TCRdb re-called the 10x single-cell sequencing reads and lists each CDR3 protein once. The ten most abundant clones cover 18% of a sample with around 1,200 distinct CDR3 sequences. This clonotype is called medium-sized based on its frequency. No participant had an acute infectious disease, and all were physically fit. Droplet-based sequencing used CSF cells sorted as live with a live/dead marker. Sample: cerebrospinal fluid. The source of this sequence is a human donor with Parkinson's disease.

The CDR3 protein is CASSLSPETQYF. The chain uses TRBV7-9 and TRBJ2-5. CDR3 length: 12 residues. Germline CDR1 is SEHNR and CDR2 is FQNEAQ (reference sequence). The complete variable domain, with remaining parts taken from reference TRBV7-9 and TRBJ2-5, reads DTGVSQNPRHKITKRGQNVTFRCDPISEHNRLYWYRQTLGQGPEFLTYFQNEAQLEKSRLLSDRFSAERPKGSFSTLEIQRTEQGDSAMYLCASSLSPETQYFGPGTRLLVL.